These 25 T cell receptor beta chains were sequenced from one sample in a study of regulatory T cells in long-lasting Graves disease. Time point noted: persistent/refractory GD, antithyroid drugs over 5 years with positive TRAb. PBMCs were the source of the RNA used for TCR sequencing. Arm-PCR of CDR3 regions and iRepertoire HTBI primers were the basis on which TCR beta libraries were built. TCRdb re-derived calls from the multiplex PCR reads in MiXCR, one entry per CDR3 protein. The sample records roughly 400,000 distinct CDR3 sequences, around 20% being singletons. Material: peripheral blood mononuclear cells (PBMCs), obtained when the disease was refractory, from a patient treated with antithyroid drugs. Receptors were obtained from a female donor with Graves disease.

V is TRBV5-1 and J is TRBJ2-7; D remains ambiguous. Germline values: CDR1 SGHRS, CDR2 YFSETQ. The CDR3 runs 13 residues. The ends were cut back, 4 bases at V and 6 bases at J, with 14 bases in the middle. The CDR3 sequence: CASSVQVFGEQYF. CDR3 nucleotides: TGCGCCAGCAGCGTCCAAGTTTTCGGCGAGCAGTACTTC. The full variable domain, in which reference TRBV5-1 and TRBJ2-7 provide the parts outside the CDR3, is KAGVTQTPRYLIKTRGQQVTLSCSPISGHRSVSWYQQTPGQGLQFLFEYFSETQRNKGNFPGRFSGRQFSNSRSEMNVSTLELGDSALYLCASSVQVFGEQYFGPGTRLTVT.

The table lists this clonotype with a few counts. The J gene is TRBJ1-1, the V gene TRBV18, with D possibly matching TRBD1 (5 bases). The CDR3 extends over 15 amino acids. V gave up 0 bases and J gave up 5 bases, with 13 bases separating them. The germline CDR1 and CDR2 sequences are KGHSH and LQKENI. In DNA form, the CDR3 reads TGTGCCAGCTCACCACCTGCGGGGCTTCGGACTGAAGCTTTCTTT. Translated: CASSPPAGLRTEAFF.

The chain employs TRBV7-9 and TRBJ2-3; a weak D match, TRBD1 (6 bases). V lost 5 bases to trimming and J lost 0 bases, with 15 bases between them. Per germline, CDR1 SEHNR and CDR2 FQNEAQ (reference sequence). The CDR3 length is 16 residues. CDR3 sequence reads: CASSPRTDPSTDTQYF. The CDR3 nucleotides read TGTGCCAGCAGCCCAAGGACAGACCCGAGCACAGATACGCAGTATTTT. Full variable domain (missing parts from reference TRBV7-9 and TRBJ2-3): DTGVSQNPRHKITKRGQNVTFRCDPISEHNRLYWYRQTLGQGPEFLTYFQNEAQLEKSRLLSDRFSAERPKGSFSTLEIQRTEQGDSAMYLCASSPRTDPSTDTQYFGPGTRLTVL.

The chain employs TRBV10-2 and TRBJ2-2, with 10 positions matching TRBD2. With V trimmed by 7 bases and J by 7 bases, 9 bases remained unmatched. Germline assignment: CDR1 WSHSY and CDR2 SAAADI. The CDR3 covers 15 residues. CDR3 loop: CASTASGSVVGELFF. In DNA, the CDR3 is TGCGCCAGCACAGCTAGCGGGAGTGTAGTCGGGGAGCTGTTTTTT.

The chain uses TRBV10-3 and TRBJ1-1; 9 bases map to TRBD1. V gave up 8 bases and J gave up 5 bases; unmatched junction bases: 9. The CDR3 runs 14 residues. Germline assignment: CDR1 ENHRY and CDR2 SYGVKD. The CDR3 protein is CAIAGDRVQTEAFF. In nucleotides, the CDR3 is TGTGCCATCGCCGGGGACAGGGTACAAACTGAAGCTTTCTTT.

The gene calls are TRBV7-8 and TRBJ1-5, with a tentative D call TRBD1 (6 bases). Per the germline V gene, CDR1 is SGHVS and CDR2 is FQNEAQ. CDR3 length: 14 amino acids. V lost 1 base to trimming and J lost 6 bases, with 10 bases between them. CDR3 residues: CASSLGTAGQPQHF. Here the CDR3 DNA reads TGTGCCAGCAGCTTAGGGACAGCAGGTCAGCCCCAGCATTTT.

In this sample, this clonotype turned up a few times. The chain employs TRBV11-2 and TRBJ2-1; D is undetermined. CDR3 size: 14 residues. The germline gives CDR1 SGHAT, CDR2 FQNNGV. With 5 bases removed from V and 0 bases from J, the gap between germline ends came to 8 bases. The CDR3 region has the DNA TGTGCCAGCAGCCCATTGTCCTCCTACAATGAGCAGTTCTTC. Translated, it gives CASSPLSSYNEQFF.

There are many counts of this clonotype. The V and J genes are TRBV5-5 and TRBJ1-1, with D possibly being TRBD1 (6 bases). The V and J ends lost 5 bases and 5 bases respectively, with 10 bases between them. Germline lookup yields CDR1 SGHKS and CDR2 YYEKEE (reference sequence). This CDR3 is built from 12 residues. CDR3 sequence reads: CASSQGQTEAFF. The CDR3 DNA sequence: TGTGCCAGCAGTCAAGGACAGACTGAAGCTTTCTTT. Together with reference TRBV5-5 and TRBJ1-1, the CDR3 gives the full variable domain: DAGVTQSPTHLIKTRGQQVTLRCSPISGHKSVSWYQQVLGQGPQFIFQYYEKEERGRGNFPDRFSARQFPNYSSELNVNALLLGDSALYLCASSQGQTEAFFGQGTRLTVV.

This clonotype was counted once. CDR3: CASSFSPRMSNEQFF. The CDR3 DNA sequence: TGTGCCAGCAGCTTCAGCCCCCGGATGTCAAATGAGCAGTTCTTC. The rearrangement links TRBV7-9 to TRBJ2-1; D uncertain. Germline V gene data show CDR1 as SEHNR and CDR2 as FQNEAQ (reference sequence). Trimming cost V 3 bases and J 7 bases, with 16 bases left between them. The CDR3 runs to 15 residues.

In its sample, this clonotype was seen many times. V is TRBV7-3 and J is TRBJ2-2; a possible D gene is TRBD2 (6 bases). Trimming shortened V by 5 bases and J by 3 bases, and 16 bases separated the two germline ends. The CDR3 is 16 amino acids. Looked up from germline, CDR1 is SGHTA and CDR2 is FQGTGA. As DNA, the CDR3 is TGTGCCAGCAGCCCTGAGCGGAGGGGATACACCGGGGAGCTGTTTTTT. As protein: CASSPERRGYTGELFF.

This clonotype has just a few counts. This chain links TRBV30 with TRBJ1-2, with D unclear. V shed 1 base and J shed 4 bases, with 7 bases lying between them. The CDR3 totals 12 residues. CDR1 and CDR2 from the germline V gene are GTSNPN and SVGIG (reference sequence). The CDR3 region has the DNA TGTGCCTGGAGTGGGATTTCCTATGGCTACACCTTC. This sequence encodes CAWSGISYGYTF.

The rearrangement links TRBV28 to TRBJ2-2; unclear D gene. This CDR3 comprises 16 residues. In germline, CDR1 is MDHEN, CDR2 SYDVKM. The V and J ends lost 5 bases and 7 bases respectively, with 20 bases between them. The chain's CDR3 is CASSGYPITPNGELFF. The CDR3 DNA is TGTGCCAGCAGTGGATACCCAATCACACCTAACGGGGAGCTGTTTTTT. The whole variable domain, filled in from reference TRBV28 and TRBJ2-2, reads DVKVTQSSRYLVKRTGEKVFLECVQDMDHENMFWYRQDPGLGLRLIYFSYDVKMKEKGDIPEGYSVSREKKERFSLILESASTNQTSMYLCASSGYPITPNGELFFGEGSRLTVL.

The V gene is TRBV28, the J gene TRBJ2-1; TRBD2 matches at 8 bases. Germline CDR1 and CDR2: MDHEN and SYDVKM. The CDR3 is 16 residues long. V lost 4 bases, J lost 8 bases, and 13 bases stayed unmatched. CDR3 sequence (DNA): TGTGCCAGCAGTTCAACCGGGACTAGTACGCGGGATGAGCAGTTCTTC. Translated: CASSSTGTSTRDEQFF.

As concerns this clonotype: A clone one base away is much larger, so this may be a read error. The chain is built from TRBV27 and TRBJ1-2; D possibly corresponds to TRBD1 (6 bases). Germline V gene sequence: CDR1 MNHEY, CDR2 SMNVEV (reference sequence). The CDR3 has 13 amino acids. The CDR3 region is CASSLNRAYCYTF. The DNA of the CDR3 is TGTGCCAGCAGTTTAAACAGGGCCTATTGCTACACCTTC.

The chain uses TRBV28 and TRBJ1-1; D remains unclear. Germline V lookup: CDR1 MDHEN, CDR2 SYDVKM. The CDR3 contains 16 residues. V dropped 1 base and J dropped 6 bases, with 18 bases sitting between them. The CDR3 nucleotides are TGTGCCAGCAGTTTATCTACGGGTCGGTTGTCGGCTGAAGCTTTCTTT. Translation: CASSLSTGRLSAEAFF.

This clonotype has a handful of counts. The V call is TRBV19, the J call TRBJ1-2, with D uncertain. This CDR3 spans 16 amino acids. Trimming stripped 3 bases from V and 0 bases from J, with 14 bases between. From germline, CDR1 is LNHDA and CDR2 SQIVND (reference sequence). The CDR3 region is CASSIDFRAANYGYTF. The DNA of the CDR3 is TGTGCCAGTAGTATCGACTTCCGGGCCGCTAACTATGGCTACACCTTC.

This clonotype was observed a few times. V and J are TRBV19 and TRBJ1-6, with 8 bases lining up with TRBD1. This CDR3 has 17 amino acids. Per germline, CDR1 LNHDA and CDR2 SQIVND (reference sequence). V lost 5 bases and J lost 4; bases outside the gene matches: 10. This CDR3 is CASSLHRDRRYNSPLHF. The CDR3 nucleotides read TGTGCCAGTAGTCTTCACCGGGACAGGAGATATAATTCACCCCTCCACTTT.

V is TRBV7-3 and J is TRBJ2-3; D is undetermined. Germline CDR1 and CDR2: SGHTA and FQGTGA. V was shortened by 4 bases and J by 3 bases, with 5 bases between the two germline ends. CDR3 length: 12 amino acids. The CDR3 is CASSWKTDTQYF. In nucleotides, the CDR3 is TGTGCCAGCAGCTGGAAGACAGATACGCAGTATTTT.

This clonotype was recorded at least ten times. V gene TRBV7-6 combines with J gene TRBJ2-5; 7 positions agree with TRBD2. Trimming took 5 bases from V and 4 from J; bases not matched to a gene: 7. Germline V gives CDR1 SGHVS, CDR2 FNYEAQ. This CDR3 region has 14 residues. The DNA for the CDR3 is TGTGCCAGCAGCGCTTTGCGGGGGACAGAGACCCAGTACTTC. This encodes CASSALRGTETQYF.

The V and J genes are TRBV6-1 and TRBJ1-1; perhaps TRBD1 as D (6 bases). Deletions cut 8 bases from V and 5 bases from J, with 18 bases between. Germline CDR1 reads MNHNS; CDR2 reads SASEGT. The CDR3 has 14 residues. For the CDR3, the DNA is TGTGCCAGCGGCCAGTTAGGGGGGTTTACTGAAGCTTTCTTT. It encodes CASGQLGGFTEAFF.

This clonotype was detected many times. The rearrangement links TRBV12-3 or TRBV12-4 to TRBJ1-2; 12 nucleotides line up with TRBD1. The J segment lost 5 bases and the V segment lost 6 bases, leaving 7 bases of the junction unmatched. This CDR3 contains 15 residues. The CDR3 sequence: CASRAGQGAQYGYTF. The CDR3 bases are TGTGCCAGCAGAGCGGGACAGGGGGCTCAGTATGGCTACACCTTC.

J is TRBJ2-1 and V is TRBV19; 7 nucleotides match TRBD2. The CDR3 has 17 residues. Germline CDR1 is LNHDA and CDR2 is SQIVND (reference sequence). Germline trimming cut 8 bases from V and 5 bases from J; bases unmatched to any gene: 18. CDR3 sequence: CASGRGAGSGFNNEQFF. CDR3 DNA: TGTGCCAGTGGGAGGGGCGCGGGTAGCGGCTTCAACAATGAGCAGTTCTTC.

V usage is TRBV2 and J usage is TRBJ2-7; no firm D call. From germline, CDR1 is SNHLY and CDR2 FYNNEI. This CDR3 has 11 amino acids. Trimming cost V 8 bases and J 2 bases, with 7 bases left between them. The CDR3 here is CASHGAYEQYF. CDR3 DNA: TGTGCCAGCCACGGTGCCTACGAGCAGTACTTC.

This clonotype was detected only a few times. The chain recombines TRBV18 with TRBJ2-7, with 7 bases fitting TRBD1. There are 13 residues in the CDR3. The germline CDR1 and CDR2 sequences are KGHSH and LQKENI. The V gene end was trimmed by 8 bases and the J gene end by 3 bases; junction bases not matched to a gene: 7. CDR3 sequence (DNA): TGTGCCAGCACCCGGGACAGCAACTACGAGCAGTACTTC. Protein product: CASTRDSNYEQYF.

This sequence joins TRBV19 and TRBJ2-7; 8 nucleotides agree with TRBD1. Germline CDR1 and CDR2: LNHDA and SQIVND (reference sequence). This CDR3 has 15 amino acids. V lost 3 bases, J lost 4 bases, and 8 bases stayed unmatched. CDR3 nucleotides: TGTGCCAGTAGTATGTCTGGACAGGGTGTGTACGAGCAGTACTTC. Translation: CASSMSGQGVYEQYF.